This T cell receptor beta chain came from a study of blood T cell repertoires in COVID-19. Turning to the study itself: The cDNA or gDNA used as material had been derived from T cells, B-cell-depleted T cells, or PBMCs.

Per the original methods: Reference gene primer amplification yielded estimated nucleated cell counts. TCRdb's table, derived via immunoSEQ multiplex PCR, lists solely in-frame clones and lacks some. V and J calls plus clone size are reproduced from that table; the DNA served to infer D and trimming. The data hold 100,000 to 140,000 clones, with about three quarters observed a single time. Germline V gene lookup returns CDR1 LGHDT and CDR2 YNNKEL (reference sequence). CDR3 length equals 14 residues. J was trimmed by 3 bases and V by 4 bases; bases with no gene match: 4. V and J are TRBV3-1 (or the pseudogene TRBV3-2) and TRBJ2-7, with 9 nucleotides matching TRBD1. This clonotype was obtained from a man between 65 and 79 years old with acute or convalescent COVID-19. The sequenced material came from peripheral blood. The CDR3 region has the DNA TGTGCCAGCAGCCTTGGGACAGGGATCTACGAGCAGTACTTC. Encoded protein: CASSLGTGIYEQYF.